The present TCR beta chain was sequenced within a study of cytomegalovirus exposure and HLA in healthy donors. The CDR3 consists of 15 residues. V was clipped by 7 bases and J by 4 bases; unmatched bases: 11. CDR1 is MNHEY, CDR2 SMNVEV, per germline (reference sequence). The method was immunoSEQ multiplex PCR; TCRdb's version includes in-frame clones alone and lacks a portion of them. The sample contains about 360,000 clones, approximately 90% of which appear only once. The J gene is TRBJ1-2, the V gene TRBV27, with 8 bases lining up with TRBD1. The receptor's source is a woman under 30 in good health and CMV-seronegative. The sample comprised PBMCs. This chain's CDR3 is CASTPRPTGAYGYTF. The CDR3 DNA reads TGTGCCAGCACTCCACGTCCGACAGGGGCCTATGGCTACACCTTC.